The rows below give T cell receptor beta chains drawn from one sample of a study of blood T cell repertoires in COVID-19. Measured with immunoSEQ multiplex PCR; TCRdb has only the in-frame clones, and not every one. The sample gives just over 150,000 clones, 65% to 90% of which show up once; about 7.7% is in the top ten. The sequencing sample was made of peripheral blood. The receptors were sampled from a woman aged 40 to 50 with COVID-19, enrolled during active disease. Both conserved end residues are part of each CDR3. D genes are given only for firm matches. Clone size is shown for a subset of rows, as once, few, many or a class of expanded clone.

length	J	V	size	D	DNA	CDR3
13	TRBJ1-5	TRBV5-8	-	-	TGTGCCAGCAGGCGCTATAGCAATCAGCCCCAGCATTTT	CASRRYSNQPQHF
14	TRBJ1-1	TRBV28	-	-	TGTGCCAGCAGTTACCAAGGGGGGAACACTGAAGCTTTCTTT	CASSYQGGNTEAFF
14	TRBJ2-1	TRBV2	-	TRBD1	TGTGCCAGTCGGTCAGGGGGATCTTACAATGAGCAGTTCTTC	CASRSGGSYNEQFF
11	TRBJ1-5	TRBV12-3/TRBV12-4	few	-	TGTGCCAGCAGTACCAGGGGGCCCCAGCATTTT	CASSTRGPQHF
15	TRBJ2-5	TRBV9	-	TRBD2	TGTGCCAGCAGCCCGGGGGGGTACGTGGCGGAGACCCAGTACTTC	CASSPGGYVAETQYF
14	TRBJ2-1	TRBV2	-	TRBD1	TGTGCCAGCAATTCGGGACAGCTAGTCAATGAGCAGTTCTTC	CASNSGQLVNEQFF
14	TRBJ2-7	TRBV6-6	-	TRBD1	TGTGCCAGCAGGCCCCGGGACAGGGAAGGGGAGCAGTACTTC	CASRPRDREGEQYF
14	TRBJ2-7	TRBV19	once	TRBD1	TGTGCCAGTAGTAGGGGACAGCTCTCCTACGAGCAGTACTTC	CASSRGQLSYEQYF
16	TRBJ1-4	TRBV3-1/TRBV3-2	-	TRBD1	TGTGCCAGCAGCCAAGAGCGGACAGGGTGGGGTGAAAAACTGTTTTTT	CASSQERTGWGEKLFF
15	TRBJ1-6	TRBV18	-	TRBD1	TGTGCCAGCTCACCTGGGGGACAGGGTGGCTCACCCCTCCACTTT	CASSPGGQGGSPLHF
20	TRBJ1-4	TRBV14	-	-	TGTGCCAGCAGCCAAGACCCCCCGGGCAGGGGCTTTGAACACAATGAAAAACTGTTTTTT	CASSQDPPGRGFEHNEKLFF
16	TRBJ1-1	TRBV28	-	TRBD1	TGTGCCAGCAGTCCATGGGGACAGGGGTGGGTCTCTGAAGCTTTCTTT	CASSPWGQGWVSEAFF
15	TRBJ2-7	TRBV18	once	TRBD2	TGTGCCAGCTCACCCTCCCGGGGGGTCTCCTACGAGCAGTACTTC	CASSPSRGVSYEQYF
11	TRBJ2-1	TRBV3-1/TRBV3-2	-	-	TGTGCCAGCAGCCGCGGTTATGAGCAGTTCTTC	CASSRGYEQFF
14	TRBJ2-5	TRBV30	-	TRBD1	TGTGCCTGGAGTGTACAGGGCAGGGGGAAGACCCAGTACTTC	CAWSVQGRGKTQYF
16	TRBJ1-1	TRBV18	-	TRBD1	TGTGCCAGCTCACCACTATCCCGGACAGGCAACACTGAAGCTTTCTTT	CASSPLSRTGNTEAFF
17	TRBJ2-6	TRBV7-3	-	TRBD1	TGTGCCAGCAGCCCGCGACAGGGGGCGTCTGGGGCCAACGTCCTGACTTTC	CASSPRQGASGANVLTF
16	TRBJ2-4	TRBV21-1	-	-	TGTGCCAGCAGCAAAAGTGGCGGGCCTTGGGTAAACATTCAGTACTTC	CASSKSGGPWVNIQYF
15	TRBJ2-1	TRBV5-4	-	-	TGTGCCAGCAGCCCGGGCGGCGGGACGTACAATGAGCAGTTCTTC	CASSPGGGTYNEQFF
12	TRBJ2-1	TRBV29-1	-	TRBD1	TGCAGCATCAGGGGGACCAACAATGAGCAGTTCTTC	CSIRGTNNEQFF
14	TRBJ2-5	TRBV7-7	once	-	TGTGCTAGCAGCTTTACGTCGGGTGAGGAGACCCAGTACTTC	CASSFTSGEETQYF
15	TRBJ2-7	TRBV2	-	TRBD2	TGTGCCAGCAGTGTGGAGCGGGAGGCCTCCTACGAGCAGTACTTC	CASSVEREASYEQYF
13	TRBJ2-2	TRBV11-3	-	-	TGTGCCAGCAGCTACGGGGGACCCGGGGAGCTGTTTTTT	CASSYGGPGELFF
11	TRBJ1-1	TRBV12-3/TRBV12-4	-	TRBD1	TGTGCCAGCAGACGCGACAGGGCTTCTTTCTTT	CASRRDRASFF
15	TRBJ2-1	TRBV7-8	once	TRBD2	TGTGCCAGCGGGAGGGGATGGCGGGGGGGCGACCAGCAGTTCTTC	CASGRGWRGGDQQFF
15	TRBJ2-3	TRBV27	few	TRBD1	TGTGCCAGCAGTTTTTCGGGACAGCCCTTTGATACGCAGTATTTT	CASSFSGQPFDTQYF
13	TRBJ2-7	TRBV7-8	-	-	TGTGCCAGCAGCTTAGCGTACGCGGACGAGCAGTACTTC	CASSLAYADEQYF
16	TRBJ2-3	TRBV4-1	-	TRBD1	TGCGCCAGCAGCCAGAACAGGGGCACTAGCACAGATACGCAGTATTTT	CASSQNRGTSTDTQYF
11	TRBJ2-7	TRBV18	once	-	TGTGCCAGCTCACTGACAAGCGAGCAGTACTTC	CASSLTSEQYF
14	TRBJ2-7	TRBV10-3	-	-	TGTGCCATCAGTGCGTTGGGGAGAGCCTACGAGCAGTACTTC	CAISALGRAYEQYF
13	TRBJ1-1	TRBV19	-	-	TGTGCCAGTAGTATGACAGGGAACACTGAAGCTTTCTTT	CASSMTGNTEAFF
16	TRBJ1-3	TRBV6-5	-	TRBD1	TGTGCCAGCAGTTACTACGGGACAGGGGGTAGAAACACCATATATTTT	CASSYYGTGGRNTIYF
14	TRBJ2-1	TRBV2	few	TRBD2	TGTGCCAGCAGGTCGGAGCGGGGTAGGGATGAGCAGTTCTTC	CASRSERGRDEQFF
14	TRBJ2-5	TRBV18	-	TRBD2	TGTGCCAGCTCACCGCGGGCGGGAGGAGAGACCCAGTACTTC	CASSPRAGGETQYF
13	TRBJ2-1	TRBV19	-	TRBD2	TGTGCCAGTCGCTTCGCGGGGGGATCTGAGCAGTTCTTC	CASRFAGGSEQFF
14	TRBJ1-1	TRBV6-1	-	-	TGTGCCAGCAGTGAACTGCAGGGTATGTCTGAAGCTTTCTTT	CASSELQGMSEAFF
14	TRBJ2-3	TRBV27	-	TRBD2	TGTGCCAGCAGGCAACTGACCGGGGGGGATACGCAGTATTTT	CASRQLTGGDTQYF
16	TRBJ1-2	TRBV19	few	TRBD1	TGTGCCAGTAGTATAGAGGGGGGACAGGTCAACTATGGCTACACCTTC	CASSIEGGQVNYGYTF
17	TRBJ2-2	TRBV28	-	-	TGTGCCAGCAGGAAAACATTTATCACGGGGAACACCGGGGAGCTGTTTTTT	CASRKTFITGNTGELFF
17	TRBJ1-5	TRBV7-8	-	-	TGTGCCAGCAGCTACATGATGAGTGGAGGACGCAATCAGCCCCAGCATTTT	CASSYMMSGGRNQPQHF
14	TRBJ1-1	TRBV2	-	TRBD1	TGTGCCAGCAGACCAAATTGGACAGGGACTGAAGCTTTCTTT	CASRPNWTGTEAFF